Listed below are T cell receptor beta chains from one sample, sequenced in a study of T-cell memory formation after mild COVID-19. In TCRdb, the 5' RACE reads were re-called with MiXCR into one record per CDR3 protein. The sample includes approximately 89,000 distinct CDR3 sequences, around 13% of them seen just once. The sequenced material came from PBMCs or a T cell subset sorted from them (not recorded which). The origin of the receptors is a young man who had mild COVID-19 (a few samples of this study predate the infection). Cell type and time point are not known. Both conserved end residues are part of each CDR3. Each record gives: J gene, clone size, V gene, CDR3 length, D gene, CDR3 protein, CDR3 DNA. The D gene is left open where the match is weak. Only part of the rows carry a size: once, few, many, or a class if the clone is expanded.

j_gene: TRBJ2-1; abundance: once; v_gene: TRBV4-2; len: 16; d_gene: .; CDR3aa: CASSQEGASTYNEQFF; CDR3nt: TGTGCCAGCAGCCAAGAAGGGGCTAGCACCTACAATGAGCAGTTCTTC
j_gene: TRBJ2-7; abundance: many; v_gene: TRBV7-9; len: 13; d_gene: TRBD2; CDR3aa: CASTGGGSYEQYF; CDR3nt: TGTGCCAGCACTGGGGGGGGCTCCTACGAGCAGTACTTC
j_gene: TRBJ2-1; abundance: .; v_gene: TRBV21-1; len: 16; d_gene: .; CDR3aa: CASSKPSGPHYNEQFF; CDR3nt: TGTGCCAGCAGCAAACCATCCGGTCCCCACTACAATGAGCAGTTCTTC
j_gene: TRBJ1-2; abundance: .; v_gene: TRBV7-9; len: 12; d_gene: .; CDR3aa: CASRSTGHGYTF; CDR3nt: TGTGCCAGCAGGTCAACAGGGCACGGCTACACCTTC
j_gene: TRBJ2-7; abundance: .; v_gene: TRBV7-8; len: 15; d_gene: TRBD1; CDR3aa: CASSLGTGLSYEQYF; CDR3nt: TGTGCCAGCAGCCTCGGGACAGGACTCTCCTACGAGCAGTACTTC
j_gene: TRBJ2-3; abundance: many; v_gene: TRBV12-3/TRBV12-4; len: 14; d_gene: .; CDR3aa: CASSFMAGTDTQYF; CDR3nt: TGTGCCAGCAGTTTTATGGCAGGCACAGATACGCAGTATTTT
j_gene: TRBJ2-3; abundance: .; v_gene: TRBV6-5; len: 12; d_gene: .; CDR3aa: CASSSTGDTQYF; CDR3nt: TGTGCCAGCAGTAGCACGGGAGATACGCAGTATTTT
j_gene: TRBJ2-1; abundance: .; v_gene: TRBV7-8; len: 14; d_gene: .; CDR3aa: CASSYLEGESEQFF; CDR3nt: TGTGCCAGCAGCTACCTCGAGGGGGAAAGTGAGCAGTTCTTC
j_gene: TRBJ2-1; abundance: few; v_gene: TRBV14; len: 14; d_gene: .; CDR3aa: CASSQELVPHEQFF; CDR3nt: TGTGCCAGCAGCCAAGAACTAGTCCCCCATGAGCAGTTCTTC
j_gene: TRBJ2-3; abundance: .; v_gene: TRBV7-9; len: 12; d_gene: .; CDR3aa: CASSLAIDTQYF; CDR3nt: TGTGCCAGCAGCTTAGCAATAGATACGCAGTATTTT
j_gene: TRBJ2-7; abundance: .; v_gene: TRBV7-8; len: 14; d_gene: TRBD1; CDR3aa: CASSRTMTGAEQYF; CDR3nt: TGTGCCAGCAGCCGCACAATGACAGGGGCCGAGCAGTACTTC
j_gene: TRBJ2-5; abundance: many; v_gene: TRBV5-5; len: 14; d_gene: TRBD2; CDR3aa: CASRGSGIQETQYF; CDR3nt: TGTGCCAGCAGGGGGAGCGGGATCCAAGAGACCCAGTACTTC
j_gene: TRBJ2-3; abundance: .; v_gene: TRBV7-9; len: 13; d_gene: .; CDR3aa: CASSLELTDTQYF; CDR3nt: TGTGCCAGCAGCTTAGAACTCACAGATACGCAGTATTTT
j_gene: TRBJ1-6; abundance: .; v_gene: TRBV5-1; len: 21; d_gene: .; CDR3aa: CASSLVGEVSPEGSYNSPLHF; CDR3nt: TGCGCCAGCAGCCTGGTCGGGGAAGTGAGCCCCGAGGGCTCCTATAATTCACCCCTCCACTTT
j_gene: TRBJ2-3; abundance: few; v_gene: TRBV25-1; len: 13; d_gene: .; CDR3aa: CASGSAYTDTQYF; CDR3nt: TGTGCCAGCGGGAGTGCGTACACAGATACGCAGTATTTT
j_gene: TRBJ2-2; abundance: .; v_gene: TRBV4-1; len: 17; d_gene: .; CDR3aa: CASSLREGGGYAGELFF; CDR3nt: TGCGCCAGCAGCCTTCGAGAGGGCGGCGGGTATGCCGGGGAGCTGTTTTTT
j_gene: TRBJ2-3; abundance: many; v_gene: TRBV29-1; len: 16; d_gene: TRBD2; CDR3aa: CSVGTSLAGDRDTQYF; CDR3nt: TGCAGCGTTGGTACTTCATTGGCGGGGGATCGGGATACGCAGTATTTT
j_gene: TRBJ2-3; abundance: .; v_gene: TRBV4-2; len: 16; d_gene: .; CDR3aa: CASSQERAMGADTQYF; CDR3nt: TGTGCCAGCAGCCAAGAGCGGGCCATGGGGGCCGATACGCAGTATTTT
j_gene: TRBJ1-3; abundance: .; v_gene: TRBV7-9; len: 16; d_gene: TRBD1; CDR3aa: CASSYKRTGPSNTIYF; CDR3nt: TGTGCCAGCAGTTACAAAAGGACAGGCCCCTCAAACACCATATATTTT
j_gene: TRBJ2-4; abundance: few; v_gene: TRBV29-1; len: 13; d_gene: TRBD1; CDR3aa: CSVPTGNRNIQYF; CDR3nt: TGCAGCGTCCCGACAGGGAATAGGAACATTCAGTACTTC
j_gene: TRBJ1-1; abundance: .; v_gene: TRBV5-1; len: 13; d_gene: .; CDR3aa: CASSIRVNTEAFF; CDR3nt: TGCGCCAGCAGCATTAGGGTGAACACTGAAGCTTTCTTT
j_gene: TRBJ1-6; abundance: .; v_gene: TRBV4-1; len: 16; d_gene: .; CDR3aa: CASSQTERFYNSPLHF; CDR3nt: TGCGCCAGCAGCCAAACTGAGAGGTTCTATAATTCACCCCTCCACTTT
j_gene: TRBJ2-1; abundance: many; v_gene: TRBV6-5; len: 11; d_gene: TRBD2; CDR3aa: CASGAGNEQFF; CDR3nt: TGTGCCAGCGGAGCGGGGAATGAGCAGTTCTTC
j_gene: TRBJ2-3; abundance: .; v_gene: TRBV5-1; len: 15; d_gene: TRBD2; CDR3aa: CASSTYTGGADTQYF; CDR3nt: TGCGCCAGCAGCACTTACACGGGAGGTGCAGATACGCAGTATTTT
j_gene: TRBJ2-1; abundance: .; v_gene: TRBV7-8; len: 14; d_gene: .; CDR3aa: CASSPYVSNHEQFF; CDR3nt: TGTGCCAGCAGCCCGTATGTGAGCAACCATGAGCAGTTCTTC
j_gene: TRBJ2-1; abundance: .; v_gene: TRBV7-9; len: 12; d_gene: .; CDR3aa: CASSRRYNEQFF; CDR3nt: TGTGCCAGCAGCCGGCGATACAATGAGCAGTTCTTC
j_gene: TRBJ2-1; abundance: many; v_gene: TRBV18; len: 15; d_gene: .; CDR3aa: CASSYGQYSYNEQFF; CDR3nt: TGTGCCAGCTCATATGGACAGTATTCCTACAATGAGCAGTTCTTC
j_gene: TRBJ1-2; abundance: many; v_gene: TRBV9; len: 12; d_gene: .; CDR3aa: CASEGTSYGYTF; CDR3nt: TGTGCCAGCGAAGGGACTTCCTATGGCTACACCTTC
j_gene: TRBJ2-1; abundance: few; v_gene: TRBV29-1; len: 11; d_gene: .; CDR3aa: CSVQVANEQFF; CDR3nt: TGCAGCGTTCAAGTAGCCAATGAGCAGTTCTTC
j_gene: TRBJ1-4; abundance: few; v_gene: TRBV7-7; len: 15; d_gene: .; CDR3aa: CASSETDSLNEKLFF; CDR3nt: TGTGCTAGCAGCGAGACGGACAGTCTTAATGAAAAACTGTTTTTT
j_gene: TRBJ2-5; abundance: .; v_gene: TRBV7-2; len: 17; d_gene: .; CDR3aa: CASSPEGAGGLKETQHF; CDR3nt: TGTGCCAGCAGTCCGGAGGGGGCTGGTGGCCTTAAAGAGACCCAGCACTTC
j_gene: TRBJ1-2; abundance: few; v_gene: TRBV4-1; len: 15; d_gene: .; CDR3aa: CASSQALREVYGYTF; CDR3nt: TGCGCCAGCAGCCAAGCACTCCGGGAAGTCTATGGCTACACCTTC
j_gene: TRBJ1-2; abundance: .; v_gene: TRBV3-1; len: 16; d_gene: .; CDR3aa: CASSLKIEAANYGYTF; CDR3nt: TGTGCCAGCAGCCTTAAAATCGAGGCAGCTAACTATGGCTACACCTTC
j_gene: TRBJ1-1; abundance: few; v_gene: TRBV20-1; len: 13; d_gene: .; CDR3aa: CSARGTGNTEAFF; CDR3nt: TGCAGTGCCCGCGGGACGGGGAACACTGAAGCTTTCTTT
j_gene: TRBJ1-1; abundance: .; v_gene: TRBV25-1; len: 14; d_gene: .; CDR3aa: CASSGQGMRTEAFF; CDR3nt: TGTGCCAGCAGTGGGCAGGGGATGAGGACTGAAGCTTTCTTT
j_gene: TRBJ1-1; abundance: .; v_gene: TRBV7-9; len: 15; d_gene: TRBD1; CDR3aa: CASSTGQGAGTEAFF; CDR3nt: TGTGCCAGCAGCACGGGACAGGGGGCCGGCACTGAAGCTTTCTTT
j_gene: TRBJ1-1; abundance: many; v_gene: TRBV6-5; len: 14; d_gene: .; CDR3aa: CASSYRIEVAEAFF; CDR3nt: TGTGCCAGCAGTTACCGGATAGAGGTGGCTGAAGCTTTCTTT
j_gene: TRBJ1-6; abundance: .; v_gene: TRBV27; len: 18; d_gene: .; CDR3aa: CASSLSGGGPDYNSPLHF; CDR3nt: TGTGCCAGCAGTTTATCGGGGGGCGGCCCGGATTATAATTCACCCCTCCACTTT
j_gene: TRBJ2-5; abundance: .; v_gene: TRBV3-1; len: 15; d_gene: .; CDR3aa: CASSQEFGGKETQYF; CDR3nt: TGTGCCAGCAGCCAAGAATTCGGTGGAAAAGAGACCCAGTACTTC
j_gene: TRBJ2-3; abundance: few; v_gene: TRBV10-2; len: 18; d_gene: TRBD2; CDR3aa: CASTLTDLRGVVTDTQYF; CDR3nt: TGCGCCAGCACCCTGACCGACCTCCGGGGGGTTGTCACAGATACGCAGTATTTT
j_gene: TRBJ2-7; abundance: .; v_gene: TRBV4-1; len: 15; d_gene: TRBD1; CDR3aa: CASSQERGLSYEQYF; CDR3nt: TGCGCCAGCAGCCAAGAAAGGGGGCTTTCCTACGAGCAGTACTTC
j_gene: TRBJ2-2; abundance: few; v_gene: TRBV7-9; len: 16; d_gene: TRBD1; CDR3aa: CASSFARQGGTGELFF; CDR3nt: TGTGCCAGCAGCTTCGCTCGACAGGGGGGCACCGGGGAGCTGTTTTTT
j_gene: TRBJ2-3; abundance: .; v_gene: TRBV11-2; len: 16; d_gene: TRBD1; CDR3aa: CASSHTGGFTSDTQYF; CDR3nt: TGTGCCAGCAGCCACACAGGGGGATTTACCTCAGATACGCAGTATTTT
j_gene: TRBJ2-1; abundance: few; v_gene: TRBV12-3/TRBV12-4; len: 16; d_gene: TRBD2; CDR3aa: CASSPPSGGGQNEQFF; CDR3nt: TGTGCCAGCAGCCCCCCGTCGGGGGGGGGCCAGAATGAGCAGTTCTTC
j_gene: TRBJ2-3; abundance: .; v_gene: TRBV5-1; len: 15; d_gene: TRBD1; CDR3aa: CARSRTGQERDTQYF; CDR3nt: TGCGCCAGAAGCAGAACAGGACAGGAGAGAGATACGCAGTATTTT
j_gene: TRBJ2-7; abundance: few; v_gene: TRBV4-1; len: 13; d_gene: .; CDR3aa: CASSQTVTYEQYF; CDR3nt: TGCGCCAGCAGTCAAACAGTTACCTACGAGCAGTACTTC